The 30 T cell receptor beta chains below come from one sample, sequenced in a study of blood T cell repertoires in COVID-19. Here immunoSEQ multiplex PCR was the method, and the copy in TCRdb shows in-frame clones only, minus some. The profile shows under 250,000 clones, roughly 78% of them singletons. Sample: peripheral blood. These TCRs come from a woman in her thirties or forties with acute or convalescent COVID-19.

This clone was counted only a few times. The chain recombines TRBV5-6 with TRBJ1-2; D gene uncertain. Trimming took off 5 bases at V and 2 bases at J, with 16 bases between the two ends. Germline V gene sequence: CDR1 SGHDT, CDR2 YYEEEE. This CDR3 contains 15 residues. For the CDR3, the DNA is TGTGCCAGCAGGAACCTCGGTCGGGAAAACTATGGCTACACCTTC. Its translation: CASRNLGRENYGYTF.

The chain combines TRBV7-9 with TRBJ2-1; D may be TRBD2 (6 bases). Germline V gene data show CDR1 as SEHNR and CDR2 as FQNEAQ (reference sequence). The ends were cut back, 10 bases at V and 2 bases at J, with 18 bases in the middle. There are 15 residues in the CDR3. CDR3 loop: CATSTGTATYNEQFF. For the CDR3, the DNA is TGTGCCACCTCAACCGGGACTGCCACCTACAATGAGCAGTTCTTC.

This clone has just a few counts. The chain links TRBV19 to TRBJ1-1; perhaps TRBD1 as D (5 bases). Trimming removed 8 bases from V and 5 bases from J, with 21 bases in between. In germline, CDR1 is LNHDA, CDR2 SQIVND (reference sequence). This CDR3 comprises 15 residues. CDR3 in DNA: TGTGCCAGTCTAAAGGACATAAACTATGGGACTGAAGCTTTCTTT. Its translation is CASLKDINYGTEAFF.

The rearrangement links TRBV14 to TRBJ2-3, with 8 bases aligning to TRBD2. This CDR3 has 17 residues. Germline CDR1 reads SGHDN; CDR2 reads FVKESK. The junction had 8 bases not matched to a gene; V was cut back by 1 base and J by 2 bases. DNA of the CDR3: TGTGCCAGCAGCCAAGCTGAGCGGGAGAAGGTCACAGATACGCAGTATTTT. Translation gives CASSQAEREKVTDTQYF.

The V call is TRBV9, the J call TRBJ1-3; D remains ambiguous. Germline CDR1 is SGDLS and CDR2 is YYNGEE. V was trimmed by 2 bases and J by 0 bases, leaving 12 bases between them. This CDR3 region has 16 residues. The CDR3 loop is CASSVGALSSGNTIYF. The CDR3, as DNA: TGTGCCAGCAGCGTCGGAGCTCTGAGCTCTGGAAACACCATATATTTT.

The chain links TRBV5-1 to TRBJ1-1; possibly TRBD1 for D (6 bases). The V end lost 0 bases, the J end lost 2 bases, and 14 bases lay between the germline ends. CDR1 and CDR2 from the germline V gene are SGHRS and YFSETQ. The CDR3 has 16 residues. As DNA, the CDR3 is TGCGCCAGCAGCTTGGCCAGGACAGAGATAAACACTGAAGCTTTCTTT. Its translation is CASSLARTEINTEAFF. The full variable domain, completed using reference TRBV5-1 and TRBJ1-1, is KAGVTQTPRYLIKTRGQQVTLSCSPISGHRSVSWYQQTPGQGLQFLFEYFSETQRNKGNFPGRFSGRQFSNSRSEMNVSTLELGDSALYLCASSLARTEINTEAFFGQGTRLTVV.

The rearrangement uses TRBV30 and TRBJ2-7, with D perhaps matching TRBD2 (5 bases). The V and J ends lost 2 bases and 2 bases respectively, with 13 bases between them. The CDR3 is made up of 14 amino acids. The germline V gene encodes CDR1 GTSNPN and CDR2 SVGIG (reference sequence). DNA of the CDR3: TGTGCCTGGAGTAGAATAGCGAGAACCTACGAGCAGTACTTC. As protein: CAWSRIARTYEQYF.

The chain recombines TRBV11-3 with TRBJ2-3; 7 nucleotides align to TRBD1. The length of the CDR3 is 15 residues. Losses at the gene ends were 5 bases for V and 0 bases for J; bases not matched to a gene: 5. CDR1 and CDR2 (germline): SGHNT, YENEEA. CDR3 residues: CASSQGQTSTDTQYF. CDR3 DNA sequence: TGTGCCAGCAGCCAGGGACAGACTAGCACAGATACGCAGTATTTT.

This clone was seen only once. This chain links TRBV5-1 with TRBJ1-2, with 12 bases lining up with TRBD1. Germline-derived CDR1 and CDR2 are SGHRS and YFSETQ. After removal of 0 bases from V and 8 bases from J, the junction contained 14 bases not matched to a gene. The CDR3 has 18 residues. The CDR3 reads CASSLARNPGQGARGYTF. The CDR3 nucleotides read TGCGCCAGCAGCTTGGCACGGAACCCGGGACAGGGGGCGCGAGGCTACACCTTC.

The rearrangement links TRBV29-1 to TRBJ2-1; 8 positions match TRBD1. The CDR3 is 15 amino acids. Germline assignment: CDR1 SQVTM and CDR2 ANQGSEA. V trimming: 5 bases; J trimming: 1 base; junction bases outside the gene matches: 7. CDR3 DNA: TGCAGCGTTCAGGGGGCCCGAGGATCCTACAATGAGCAGTTCTTC. The encoded protein is CSVQGARGSYNEQFF.

The gene calls are TRBV7-2 and TRBJ2-3; 14 bases are shared with TRBD2. V shed 11 bases and J 8 bases; nucleotides not matched to a gene: 6. Looked up from germline, CDR1 is SGHTA and CDR2 is FQGNSA. CDR3 length: 13 amino acids. CDR3 region: CAGGLAGGGTQYF. In DNA, the CDR3 is TGTGCCGGAGGACTAGCGGGAGGTGGTACGCAGTATTTT. Full variable domain (missing parts from reference TRBV7-2 and TRBJ2-3): GAGVSQSPSNKVTEKGKDVELRCDPISGHTALYWYRQSLGQGLEFLIYFQGNSAPDKSGLPSDRFSAERTGGSVSTLTIQRTQQEDSAVYLCAGGLAGGGTQYFGPGTRLTVL.

The rearrangement uses TRBV19 and TRBJ1-5; no clear D gene. Germline lookup yields CDR1 LNHDA and CDR2 SQIVND (reference sequence). The CDR3 sequence is 15 residues long. The V gene lost 0 bases and the J gene lost 5 bases, with 11 bases spanning the gap. The CDR3 protein is CASSIDHSRYQPQHF. The CDR3 DNA is TGTGCCAGTAGTATAGATCATTCTAGGTATCAGCCCCAGCATTTT.

The chain uses TRBV24-1 and TRBJ2-6; no firm D call. This CDR3 region has 19 residues. CDR1 is KGHDR, CDR2 SFDVKD, per germline. With 2 bases removed from V and 0 bases from J, the gap between germline ends came to 16 bases. The chain's CDR3 is CATSDSGQILGSGANVLTF. Here the CDR3 DNA reads TGTGCCACCAGTGATTCTGGGCAGATTCTGGGCTCTGGGGCCAACGTCCTGACTTTC.

The CDR3 loop is CASSVAGQGRTPHPEAFF. CDR3 coding DNA: TGTGCCAGCAGCGTAGCTGGACAGGGTCGAACCCCCCACCCTGAAGCTTTCTTT. The chain has TRBV9 and TRBJ1-1, with TRBD1 matching 8 bases. Trimming removed 0 bases from V and 6 bases from J; junction bases left unmatched: 16. The CDR3 is 18 amino acids. The V gene's germline CDR1 is SGDLS and CDR2 YYNGEE.

The chain joins TRBV9 to TRBJ1-1; TRBD1 is a possible D gene (6 bases). Looked up from germline, CDR1 is SGDLS and CDR2 is YYNGEE. The CDR3 extends over 16 amino acids. With 4 bases removed from V and 1 base from J, the gap between germline ends came to 17 bases. CDR3 region: CASSRDRMRSNTEAFF. DNA for the CDR3: TGTGCCAGCAGCCGCGACAGGATGAGATCGAACACTGAAGCTTTCTTT.

This chain uses TRBV7-2 with TRBJ2-3, with a weak D call TRBD2 (6 bases). Germline V gives CDR1 SGHTA, CDR2 FQGNSA. V lost 2 bases to trimming and J lost 14 bases, with 17 bases between them. There are 13 residues in the CDR3. In nucleotides, the CDR3 is TGTGCCAGCAGCTTATCGTTTGGGGACGGGAGGTATTTT. The encoded protein is CASSLSFGDGRYF.

The gene calls are TRBV7-9 and TRBJ2-7, with D perhaps matching TRBD2 (5 bases). Per the germline V gene, CDR1 is SEHNR and CDR2 is FQNEAQ (reference sequence). V was clipped by 4 bases and J by 3 bases, with 7 bases between them. This CDR3 region has 12 residues. The CDR3 DNA reads as TGTGCCAGCAGCTCCGGGGACTACGAGCAGTACTTC. It yields the protein CASSSGDYEQYF.

This chain joins TRBV3-1 (or the pseudogene TRBV3-2) and TRBJ2-7, with D perhaps TRBD1 (5 bases). Trimming took 6 bases from V and 5 from J, leaving 14 bases between them. In germline, CDR1 is LGHDT, CDR2 YNNKEL (reference sequence). CDR3 size: 13 residues. As DNA, the CDR3 is TGTGCCAGCAGTCGCCTGGGGCACGACGAGCAGTACTTC. This encodes CASSRLGHDEQYF.

V usage is TRBV7-2 and J usage is TRBJ2-3, with TRBD1 matching over 11 bases. The CDR3 covers 15 residues. V trimming: 6 bases; J trimming: 6 bases; junction bases outside the gene matches: 8. The germline gives CDR1 SGHTA, CDR2 FQGNSA. In nucleotides, the CDR3 is TGTGCCAGCAGAAAGGGACAGGGGGAGGCGGATACGCAGTATTTT. Its translation is CASRKGQGEADTQYF. Full variable domain (rest looked up from reference TRBV7-2 and TRBJ2-3): GAGVSQSPSNKVTEKGKDVELRCDPISGHTALYWYRQSLGQGLEFLIYFQGNSAPDKSGLPSDRFSAERTGGSVSTLTIQRTQQEDSAVYLCASRKGQGEADTQYFGPGTRLTVL.

V usage is TRBV12-3 or TRBV12-4 and J usage is TRBJ2-7; D perhaps matches TRBD1 (5 bases). The germline V and J ends were trimmed by 6 bases and 3 bases, with 12 bases remaining between them. The CDR3 is made up of 13 amino acids. In nucleotides, the CDR3 is TGTGCCAGCAGCCGACAGCTCGGCTACGAGCAGTACTTC. Protein sequence: CASSRQLGYEQYF.

The table lists this clone with a few counts. V and J are TRBV4-1 and TRBJ2-3; a weak D match, TRBD2 (6 bases). This CDR3 contains 15 residues. Trimming took off 1 base at V and 0 bases at J, with 8 bases between the two ends. The germline V gene encodes CDR1 MGHRA and CDR2 YSYEKL. The CDR3, as DNA: TGCGCCAGCAGCCAAGGACGGGGGAGCACAGATACGCAGTATTTT. This gives the protein CASSQGRGSTDTQYF.

This rearrangement joins TRBV14 to TRBJ1-2, with D maybe TRBD1 (6 bases). Germline V gene sequence: CDR1 SGHDN, CDR2 FVKESK. V lost 3 bases and J lost 4, with 9 bases in between. The CDR3 is made up of 13 amino acids. The CDR3, as DNA: TGTGCCAGCAGCCAGACAGGCTTCTATGGCTACACCTTC. The encoded protein is CASSQTGFYGYTF.

This clone was seen once. V and J are TRBV5-6 and TRBJ2-7; a possible D gene is TRBD2 (6 bases). With 4 bases removed from V and 5 bases from J, the gap between germline ends came to 19 bases. Germline V gene lookup returns CDR1 SGHDT and CDR2 YYEEEE. The CDR3 sequence is 15 residues long. The CDR3 DNA is TGTGCCAGCAGCAGTGGGACTGAGGCGCCCCACGAGCAGTACTTC. Its protein product is CASSSGTEAPHEQYF.

This clone was seen only once. The V gene is TRBV6-5, the J gene TRBJ2-3; D is perhaps TRBD1 (6 bases). Germline V CDR1 and CDR2: MNHEY, SVGAGI. CDR3 length equals 15 residues. V gave up 7 bases and J gave up 3 bases, with 17 bases separating them. The CDR3 nucleotides read TGTGCCAGCACCCCGTCGTGGGGGCTGACAGATACGCAGTATTTT. Its protein is CASTPSWGLTDTQYF.

The chain carries TRBV27 and TRBJ1-4; D not resolved. Trimming cost V 3 bases and J 7 bases, with 18 bases left between them. Germline V gives CDR1 MNHEY, CDR2 SMNVEV (reference sequence). The CDR3 extends over 16 amino acids. CDR3 region: CASSLGLGRRGEKLFF. As DNA, the CDR3 is TGTGCCAGCAGTTTGGGTTTGGGGAGGCGGGGTGAAAAACTGTTTTTT.

The chain has TRBV10-3 and TRBJ2-7; the match to TRBD1 covers 9 bases. CDR1 and CDR2 (germline): ENHRY, SYGVKD. V shed 0 bases, J shed 3 bases, and the junction held 0 bases outside the gene matches. The CDR3 loop spans 14 amino acids. CDR3 sequence reads: CAISESTGGYEQYF. The CDR3, as DNA: TGTGCCATCAGTGAGTCGACAGGGGGCTACGAGCAGTACTTC.

This chain connects TRBV5-1 to TRBJ1-4; possibly TRBD1 for D (6 bases). Per germline, CDR1 SGHRS and CDR2 YFSETQ. CDR3 length equals 14 residues. The V end lost 4 bases, the J end lost 3 bases, and 10 bases lay between the germline ends. The DNA for the CDR3 is TGCGCCAGCAGCGGGGCAGGGGCTAATGAAAAACTGTTTTTT. Protein sequence: CASSGAGANEKLFF.

CDR3 DNA sequence: TGTGCCAGCAGCCAAGAGTTCTTGGACAGACAATCACCTGTGCAGTTCTTC. Amino acid sequence: CASSQEFLDRQSPVQFF. J is TRBJ2-1 and V is TRBV14, with a possible D match to TRBD1 (6 bases). CDR1 and CDR2 from the germline V gene are SGHDN and FVKESK. The CDR3 spans 17 residues. With 0 bases removed from V and 12 bases from J, the gap between germline ends came to 24 bases.

This clone appeared once. The chain uses TRBV7-8 and TRBJ1-2, with D possibly TRBD1 on 5 matching bases. Looked up from germline, CDR1 is SGHVS and CDR2 is FQNEAQ. There are 14 residues in the CDR3. Trimming stripped 0 bases from V and 7 bases from J, with 12 bases between. The CDR3 protein is CASSLAIGAGGYTF. The DNA for the CDR3 is TGTGCCAGCAGCTTAGCGATAGGGGCAGGTGGCTACACCTTC.

V and J are TRBV5-6 and TRBJ1-1; tentative D call: TRBD1 (5 bases). V was shortened by 3 bases and J by 5 bases, with 17 bases between the two germline ends. The CDR3 runs to 15 residues. Germline lookup yields CDR1 SGHDT and CDR2 YYEEEE. DNA of the CDR3: TGTGCCAGCAGCTACCGGGGAATCCGGGGGACTGAAGCTTTCTTT. Translating it yields CASSYRGIRGTEAFF. The whole variable domain, filled in from reference TRBV5-6 and TRBJ1-1, reads DAGVTQSPTHLIKTRGQQVTLRCSPKSGHDTVSWYQQALGQGPQFIFQYYEEEERQRGNFPDRFSGHQFPNYSSELNVNALLLGDSALYLCASSYRGIRGTEAFFGQGTRLTVV.